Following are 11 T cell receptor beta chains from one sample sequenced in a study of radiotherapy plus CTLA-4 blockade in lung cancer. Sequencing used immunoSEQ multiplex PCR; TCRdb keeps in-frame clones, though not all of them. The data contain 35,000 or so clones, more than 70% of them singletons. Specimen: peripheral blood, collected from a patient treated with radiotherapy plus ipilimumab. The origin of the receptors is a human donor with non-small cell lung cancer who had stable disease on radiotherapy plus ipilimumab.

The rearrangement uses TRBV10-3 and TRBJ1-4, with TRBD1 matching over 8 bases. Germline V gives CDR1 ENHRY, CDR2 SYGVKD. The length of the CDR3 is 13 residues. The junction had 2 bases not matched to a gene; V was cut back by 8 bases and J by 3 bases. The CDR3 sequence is CAIRGQANEKLFF. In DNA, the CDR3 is TGTGCCATCCGGGGACAGGCTAATGAAAAACTGTTTTTT.

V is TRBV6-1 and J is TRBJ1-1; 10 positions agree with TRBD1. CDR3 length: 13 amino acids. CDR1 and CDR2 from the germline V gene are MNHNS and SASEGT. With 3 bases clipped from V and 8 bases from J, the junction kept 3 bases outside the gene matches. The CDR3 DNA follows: TGTGCCAGCAGTGATAGGGACAGGGGAGAAGCTTTCTTT. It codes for CASSDRDRGEAFF.

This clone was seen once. The DNA of the CDR3 is TGTGCCAGCAGAGTGACGCCGGGACTAGCGGGAGAAGAGACCCAGTACTTC. It is translated as CASRVTPGLAGEETQYF. The chain carries TRBV28 and TRBJ2-5; 14 positions agree with TRBD2. CDR3 length equals 17 residues. V shed 6 bases, J shed 3 bases, and the junction held 9 bases outside the gene matches. Looked up from germline, CDR1 is MDHEN and CDR2 is SYDVKM. The entire variable domain, with the rest obtained from reference TRBV28 and TRBJ2-5, is as follows: DVKVTQSSRYLVKRTGEKVFLECVQDMDHENMFWYRQDPGLGLRLIYFSYDVKMKEKGDIPEGYSVSREKKERFSLILESASTNQTSMYLCASRVTPGLAGEETQYFGPGTRLLVL.

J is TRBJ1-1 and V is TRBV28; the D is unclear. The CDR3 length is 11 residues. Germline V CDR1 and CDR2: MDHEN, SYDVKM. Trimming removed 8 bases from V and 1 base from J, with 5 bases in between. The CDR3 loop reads CASSQNTEAFF. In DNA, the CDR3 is TGTGCCAGCTCACAGAACACTGAAGCTTTCTTT.

The CDR3 DNA sequence: TGTGCCACCAGCAGCACCAGGGGGTTGATTTCCTACGAGCAGTACTTC. Encoded protein: CATSSTRGLISYEQYF. The V call is TRBV15, the J call TRBJ2-5; 7 nucleotides align to TRBD1. The J call may be wrong; the DNA end is better matched by TRBJ2-7. CDR3 length: 16 residues. In germline, CDR1 is LNHNV, CDR2 YYDKDF (reference sequence).

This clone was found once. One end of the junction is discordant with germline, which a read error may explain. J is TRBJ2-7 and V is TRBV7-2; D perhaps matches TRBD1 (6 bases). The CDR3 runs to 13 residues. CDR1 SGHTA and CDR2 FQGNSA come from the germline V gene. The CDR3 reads CASSLRGTRLEFF. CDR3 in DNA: TGTGCCAGCAGCTTAAGGGGGACGCGATTAGAGTTCTTC.

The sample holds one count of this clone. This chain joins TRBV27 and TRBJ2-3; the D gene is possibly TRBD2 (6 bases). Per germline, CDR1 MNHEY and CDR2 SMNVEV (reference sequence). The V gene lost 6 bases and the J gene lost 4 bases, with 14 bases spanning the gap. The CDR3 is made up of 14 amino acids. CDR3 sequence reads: CASSPRRDSDTQYF. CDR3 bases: TGTGCCAGCAGCCCCCGGAGGGACTCAGATACGCAGTATTTT.

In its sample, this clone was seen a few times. CDR3 amino acids: CASSPASHSYEQYF. CDR3 coding DNA: TGTGCCAGCTCACCCGCGAGCCACTCCTACGAGCAGTACTTC. The rearrangement joins TRBV18 to TRBJ2-7; no definite D call. Germline CDR1 reads KGHSH; CDR2 reads LQKENI. Trimming left V 3 bases short and J 0 bases short, with 9 bases between. The CDR3 extends over 14 amino acids.

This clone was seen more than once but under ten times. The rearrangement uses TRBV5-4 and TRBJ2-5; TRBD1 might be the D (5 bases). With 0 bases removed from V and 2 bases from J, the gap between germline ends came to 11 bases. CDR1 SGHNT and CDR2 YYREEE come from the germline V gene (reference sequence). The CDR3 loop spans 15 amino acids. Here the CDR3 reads CASSLGQSTQETQYF. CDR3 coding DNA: TGTGCCAGCAGCTTGGGACAGAGTACACAAGAGACCCAGTACTTC.

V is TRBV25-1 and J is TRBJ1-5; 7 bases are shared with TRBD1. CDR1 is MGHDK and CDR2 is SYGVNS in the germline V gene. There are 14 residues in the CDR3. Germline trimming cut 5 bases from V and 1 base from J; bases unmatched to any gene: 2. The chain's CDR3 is CASSSTGSNQPQHF. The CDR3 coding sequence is TGTGCCAGCAGTTCGACAGGGAGCAATCAGCCCCAGCATTTT. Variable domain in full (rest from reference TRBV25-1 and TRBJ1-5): EADIYQTPRYLVIGTGKKITLECSQTMGHDKMYWYQQDPGMELHLIHYSYGVNSTEKGDLSSESTVSRIRTEHFPLTLESARPSHTSQYLCASSSTGSNQPQHFGDGTRLSIL.

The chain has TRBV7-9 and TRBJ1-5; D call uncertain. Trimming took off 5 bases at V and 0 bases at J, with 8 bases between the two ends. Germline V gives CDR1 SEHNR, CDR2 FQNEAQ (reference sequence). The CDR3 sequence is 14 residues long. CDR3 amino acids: CASSRGDSNQPQHF. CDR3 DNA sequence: TGTGCCAGCAGCCGGGGTGATAGCAATCAGCCCCAGCATTTT.